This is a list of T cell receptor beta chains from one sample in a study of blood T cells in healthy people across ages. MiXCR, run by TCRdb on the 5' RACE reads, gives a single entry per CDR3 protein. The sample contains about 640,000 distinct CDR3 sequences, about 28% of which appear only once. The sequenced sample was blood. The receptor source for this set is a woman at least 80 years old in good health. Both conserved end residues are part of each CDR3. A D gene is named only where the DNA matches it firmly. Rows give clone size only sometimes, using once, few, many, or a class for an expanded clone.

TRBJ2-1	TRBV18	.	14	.	CASSPTWEYNEQFF	TGTGCCAGCTCACCCACCTGGGAATACAATGAGCAGTTCTTC
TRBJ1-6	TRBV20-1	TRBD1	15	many	CSARGDRVYNSPLHF	TGCAGTGCTAGAGGAGACAGGGTCTATAATTCACCCCTCCACTTT
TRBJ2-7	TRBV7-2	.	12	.	CARSLDLLEQYF	TGTGCCCGCAGCCTAGATCTCCTCGAGCAGTACTTC
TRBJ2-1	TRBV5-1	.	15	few	CASSPRAGAGNEQFF	TGCGCCAGCAGCCCCCGGGCTGGGGCAGGCAATGAGCAGTTCTTC
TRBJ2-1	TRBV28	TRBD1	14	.	CASSGGQGGNEQFF	TGTGCCAGCAGTGGGGGACAGGGGGGCAACGAGCAGTTCTTC
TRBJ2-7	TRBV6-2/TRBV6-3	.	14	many	CASTKGDYGYEQYF	TGTGCCAGCACCAAGGGGGACTACGGGTACGAGCAGTACTTC
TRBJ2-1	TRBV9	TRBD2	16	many	CASSAANSGGYNEQFF	TGTGCCAGCAGCGCCGCTAATAGCGGGGGCTACAATGAGCAGTTCTTC
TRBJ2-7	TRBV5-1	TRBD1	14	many	CASSLIGGADEQYF	TGCGCCAGCAGCTTGATAGGGGGCGCGGACGAGCAGTACTTC
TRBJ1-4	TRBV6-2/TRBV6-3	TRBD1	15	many	CASSYSTRGQEKLFF	TGTGCCAGCAGTTACTCGACAAGGGGGCAAGAAAAACTGTTTTTT
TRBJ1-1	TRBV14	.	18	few	CASSHGGRASRMNTEAFF	TGTGCCAGCAGCCATGGTGGAAGGGCCTCACGGATGAACACTGAAGCTTTCTTT
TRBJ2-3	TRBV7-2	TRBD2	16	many	CASSYGTSLVPDTQYF	TGTGCCAGCAGCTATGGGACTAGCCTCGTTCCCGATACGCAGTATTTT
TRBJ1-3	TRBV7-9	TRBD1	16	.	CASSPAGDRAGNTIYF	TGTGCCAGCAGCCCAGCGGGCGACAGGGCTGGAAACACCATATATTTT
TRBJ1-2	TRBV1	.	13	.	CTSSQDYFYGYTF	TGCACCAGCAGCCAAGATTATTTCTATGGCTACACCTTC
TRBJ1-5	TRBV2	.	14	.	CASSPRQYNQPQHF	TGTGCCAGCAGCCCCCGACAGTACAATCAGCCCCAGCATTTT
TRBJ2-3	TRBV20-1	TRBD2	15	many	CSAREFGGALDTQYF	TGCAGTGCTAGAGAATTCGGGGGGGCTTTAGATACGCAGTATTTT
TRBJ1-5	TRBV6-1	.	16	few	CASREHGGSSNQPQHF	TGTGCCAGCAGGGAACACGGGGGGAGTAGCAATCAGCCCCAGCATTTT
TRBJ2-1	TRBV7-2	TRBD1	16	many	CASSLGSGGRYNEQFF	TGTGCCAGCAGCTTAGGGTCAGGGGGTAGGTACAATGAGCAGTTCTTC
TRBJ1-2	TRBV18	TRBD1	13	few	CASSPTTGDGYTF	TGTGCCAGCTCACCAACGACAGGGGATGGCTACACCTTC
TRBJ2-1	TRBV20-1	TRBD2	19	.	CSAPPSGGLFMSSYDEQFF	TGCAGTGCGCCCCCCAGCGGGGGCCTGTTCATGAGCTCCTACGATGAGCAGTTCTTC
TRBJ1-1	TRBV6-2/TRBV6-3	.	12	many	CASSSSDTEAFF	TGTGCCAGCAGTTCCTCAGACACTGAAGCTTTCTTT
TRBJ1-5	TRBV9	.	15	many	CASSVGHGSDQPQHF	TGTGCCAGCAGCGTAGGTCACGGGAGCGATCAGCCCCAGCATTTT
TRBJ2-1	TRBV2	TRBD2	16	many	CASSEARGGGVDEQFF	TGTGCCAGCAGTGAAGCGCGAGGCGGGGGGGTTGATGAGCAGTTCTTC
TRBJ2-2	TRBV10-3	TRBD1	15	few	CAIRDREGTTGELFF	TGTGCCATCAGGGACAGGGAAGGAACCACCGGGGAGCTGTTTTTT
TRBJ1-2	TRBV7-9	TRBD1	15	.	CASSFQGGSNYGYTF	TGTGCCAGCAGCTTTCAGGGGGGCTCTAACTATGGCTACACCTTC
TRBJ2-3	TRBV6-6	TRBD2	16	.	CASRGDSGGETDTQYF	TGTGCCAGCAGGGGGGATAGCGGGGGGGAGACAGATACGCAGTATTTT
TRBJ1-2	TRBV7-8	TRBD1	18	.	CASSQAPGQGVRSFGYTF	TGTGCCAGCAGCCAAGCACCGGGACAGGGGGTCCGGAGCTTTGGCTACACCTTC
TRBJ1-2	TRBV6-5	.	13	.	CASSLRQNDGYTF	TGTGCCAGCAGCCTTAGACAGAACGATGGCTACACCTTC
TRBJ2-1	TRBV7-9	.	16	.	CASSLERRDGANEQFF	TGTGCCAGCAGCTTAGAACGGCGGGATGGGGCCAATGAGCAGTTCTTC
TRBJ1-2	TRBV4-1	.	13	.	CASSQLPSGGYTF	TGCGCCAGCAGCCAACTGCCCAGCGGTGGCTACACCTTC
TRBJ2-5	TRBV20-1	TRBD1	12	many	CSAREGTGEQYF	TGCAGTGCTAGAGAAGGGACAGGGGAACAGTACTTC
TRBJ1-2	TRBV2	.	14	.	CASRDQGPSYGYTF	TGTGCCAGCAGGGATCAGGGCCCGAGCTATGGCTACACCTTC
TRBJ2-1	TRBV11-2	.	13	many	CASRSTGRNEQFF	TGTGCCAGCAGGTCGACGGGTCGCAATGAGCAGTTCTTC
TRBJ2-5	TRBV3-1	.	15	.	CASSQDLQGRNEQYF	TGTGCCAGCAGCCAAGATCTACAGGGGAGGAATGAGCAGTACTTC
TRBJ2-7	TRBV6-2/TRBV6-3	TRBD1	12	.	CASTKTGDEQYF	TGTGCCAGCACTAAAACAGGGGACGAGCAGTACTTC
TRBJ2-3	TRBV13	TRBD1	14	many	CASSTRQGEDTQYF	TGTGCCAGCAGCACCCGACAGGGGGAGGATACGCAGTATTTT
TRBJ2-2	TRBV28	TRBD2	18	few	CASSDGLAGTRSAGELFF	TGTGCCAGCAGCGATGGGCTAGCGGGGACCCGCTCTGCCGGGGAGCTGTTTTTT
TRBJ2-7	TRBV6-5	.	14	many	CASSKGNNQYEQYF	TGTGCCAGCAGCAAGGGAAATAACCAGTACGAGCAGTACTTC
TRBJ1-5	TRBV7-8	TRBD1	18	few	CASRLTPGTGFLNQPQHF	TGTGCCAGCAGGTTGACACCCGGGACAGGGTTCCTCAATCAGCCCCAGCATTTT
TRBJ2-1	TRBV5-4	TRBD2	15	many	CASRTAGTRNNEQFF	TGTGCCAGCAGAACTGCCGGGACTAGAAATAATGAGCAGTTCTTC
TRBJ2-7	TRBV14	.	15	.	CASSLSGGPYNEQYF	TGTGCCAGCAGCTTATCGGGGGGCCCCTACAATGAGCAGTACTTC
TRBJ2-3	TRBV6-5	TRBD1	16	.	CASSPDQGDQRLGQYF	TGTGCCAGCAGCCCAGACCAGGGGGACCAGAGGTTGGGGCAGTATTTT